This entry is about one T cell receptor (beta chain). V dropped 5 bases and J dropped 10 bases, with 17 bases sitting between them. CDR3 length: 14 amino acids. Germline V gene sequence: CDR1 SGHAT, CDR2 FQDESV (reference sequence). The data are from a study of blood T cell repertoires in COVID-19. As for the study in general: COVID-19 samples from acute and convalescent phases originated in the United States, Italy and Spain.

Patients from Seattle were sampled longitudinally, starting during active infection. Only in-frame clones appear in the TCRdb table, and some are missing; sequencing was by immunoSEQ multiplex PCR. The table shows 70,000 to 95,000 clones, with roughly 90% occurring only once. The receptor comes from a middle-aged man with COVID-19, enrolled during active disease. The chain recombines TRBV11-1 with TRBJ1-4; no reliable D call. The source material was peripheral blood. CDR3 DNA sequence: TGTGCCAGCAGCCCTTCCACAACCGAGGGAAAACTGTTTTTT. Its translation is CASSPSTTEGKLFF.